The 31 T cell receptor beta chains in this list originate from one sample, sequenced in a study of identical twins (dated by TCRdb to about 2016). The receptor library was made with 5' RACE. Sequenced on an Illumina HiSeq 2000. Clones were called with MiXCR by TCRdb after fastp trimmed the public reads at Q25, and only in-frame beta chains were retained. Under each unique CDR3 protein, matching rows form one entry showing the most common genes and DNA. The sample table contains around 490,000 distinct CDR3 sequences; only one count was recorded for more than 13% of them. The ten top clones hold about 0.94% of the sample. These records were also assigned to another study, of yellow fever vaccine responses in identical twins.

The sequenced sample consisted of CD4+ T cells sorted from blood. Every receptor here comes from a woman aged 18-29 years in good health.

The rearrangement uses TRBV6-2 or TRBV6-3 and TRBJ2-5; 9 bases match TRBD1. Germline CDR1 and CDR2: MNHEY and SVGEGT. This CDR3 has 15 residues. Trimming at V came to 5 bases and at J to 5 bases, leaving 9 bases not matched to a gene. The CDR3 loop is CASSATSTGGETQYF. CDR3 coding DNA: TGTGCCAGCAGTGCTACCTCGACAGGGGGGGAGACCCAGTACTTC.

This clonotype has just a few counts. The genes are TRBV7-9 and TRBJ2-2; D could derive from TRBD1 or TRBD2 (5 bases each). The CDR3 has 15 amino acids. Between the trimmed V and J ends, which lost 5 bases and 8 bases, there was a span of 18 bases. Per the germline V gene, CDR1 is SEHNR and CDR2 is FQNEAQ (reference sequence). The CDR3 sequence is CASSQSGTPRGELFF. In nucleotides, the CDR3 is TGTGCCAGCAGCCAGTCTGGGACCCCAAGAGGGGAGCTGTTTTTT.

In its sample, this clonotype was seen many times. This rearrangement joins TRBV15 to TRBJ2-1; D gene uncertain. Deletions cut 5 bases from V and 8 bases from J, with 13 bases between. The CDR3 sequence is 13 residues long. Germline V gene sequence: CDR1 LNHNV, CDR2 YYDKDF (reference sequence). Here the CDR3 DNA reads TGTGCCACCAGCCTAACCGTAGCCCATGAGCAGTTCTTC. The encoded protein is CATSLTVAHEQFF.

This chain connects TRBV5-1 to TRBJ2-3; possibly TRBD1 for D (6 bases). The V end was cut by 0 bases, the J end by 5 bases, with 13 bases between. Germline V gene data show CDR1 as SGHRS and CDR2 as YFSETQ. This CDR3 spans 15 amino acids. CDR3: CASSLDNREIDTQYF. The CDR3 region has the DNA TGCGCCAGCAGCTTGGATAACAGGGAAATAGATACGCAGTATTTT.

The sample holds a few counts of this clonotype. The V gene is TRBV5-6, the J gene TRBJ2-7, with D perhaps TRBD1 or TRBD2 (6 bases each). V was clipped by 4 bases and J by 0 bases, with 20 bases between them. The germline V gene encodes CDR1 SGHDT and CDR2 YYEEEE. This CDR3 contains 17 residues. This chain's CDR3 is CASSPRGLARASYEQYF. The CDR3 DNA reads as TGTGCCAGCAGCCCCCGGGGGCTAGCGAGAGCCTCCTACGAGCAGTACTTC.

The rearrangement uses TRBV6-1 and TRBJ2-5; D may be TRBD2 (6 bases). The V gene's germline CDR1 is MNHNS and CDR2 SASEGT. V was shortened by 4 bases and J by 3 bases, with 15 bases between the two germline ends. The CDR3 sequence is 15 residues long. CDR3 residues: CASSGVGTGEETQYF. CDR3 nucleotide sequence: TGTGCCAGCAGTGGGGTCGGAACGGGAGAAGAGACCCAGTACTTC.

This clonotype was observed a handful of times. The genes are TRBV7-3 and TRBJ2-5; 7 bases align to TRBD1. The CDR3 is 14 amino acids. Trimming cost V 1 base and J 5 bases; bases outside gene matches: 4. Germline-derived CDR1 and CDR2 are SGHTA and FQGTGA. The CDR3 spells CASSLKGAGETQYF. The CDR3 coding sequence is TGTGCCAGCAGCTTAAAGGGGGCGGGTGAGACCCAGTACTTC. Full variable domain (missing parts from reference TRBV7-3 and TRBJ2-5): GAGVSQTPSNKVTEKGKYVELRCDPISGHTALYWYRQSLGQGPEFLIYFQGTGAADDSGLPNDRFFAVRPEGSVSTLKIQRTERGDSAVYLCASSLKGAGETQYFGPGTRLLVL.

The CDR3 DNA reads TGTGCCACCAGTGACAGAGGGGGTAAGAGCACAGATACGCAGTATTTT. Translating gives CATSDRGGKSTDTQYF. The chain uses TRBV24-1 and TRBJ2-3; TRBD1 might be the D (6 bases). Trimming cost V 4 bases and J 0 bases, with 13 bases left between them. The CDR3 contains 16 residues. CDR1 and CDR2 (germline): KGHDR, SFDVKD.

Only a few counts were recorded for this clonotype. The chain combines TRBV4-3 with TRBJ2-4, with D possibly being TRBD2 (5 bases). The V gene's germline CDR1 is LGHNA and CDR2 YSLEER. The ends were cut back, 0 bases at V and 12 bases at J, with 12 bases in the middle. There are 13 residues in the CDR3. CDR3 protein: CASSQDQRASQYF. Written as DNA, the CDR3 is TGCGCCAGCAGCCAAGATCAGAGGGCTAGTCAGTACTTC.

This clonotype appeared many times. The chain is built from TRBV20-1 and TRBJ2-1; TRBD2 matches 7 bases. Trimming cost V 0 bases and J 7 bases; bases outside gene matches: 12. The CDR3 runs to 16 residues. Germline CDR1 is DFQATT and CDR2 is SNEGSKA (reference sequence). The CDR3 bases are TGCAGTGCTAGAGAAGGCGGGAGCTCGTTAAGGAATGAGCAGTTCTTC. The encoded protein is CSAREGGSSLRNEQFF.

The CDR3 reads CASTLRGTETYEQYF. The CDR3 DNA is TGTGCCAGCACCCTTAGGGGGACAGAGACCTACGAGCAGTACTTC. The J gene is TRBJ2-7, the V gene TRBV3-1; 7 bases line up with TRBD1. CDR3 size: 15 residues. Germline V gives CDR1 LGHDT, CDR2 YNNKEL (reference sequence). V shed 7 bases and J 2 bases; nucleotides not matched to a gene: 11.

This clonotype came up a few times. The CDR3, as DNA: TGTGCCACCAGCAGAGAAAGGGGTGGAGAGACCCAGTACTTC. Protein: CATSRERGGETQYF. The chain carries TRBV15 and TRBJ2-5; tentatively, D is TRBD1 (5 bases). The V end lost 0 bases, the J end lost 4 bases, and 9 bases lay between the germline ends. Per the germline V gene, CDR1 is LNHNV and CDR2 is YYDKDF (reference sequence). The CDR3 covers 14 residues.

V usage is TRBV28 and J usage is TRBJ2-7; TRBD2 matches at 9 bases. CDR1 is MDHEN, CDR2 SYDVKM, per germline. V dropped 3 bases and J dropped 2; count of bases not matched to a gene: 5. The CDR3 extends over 15 amino acids. The CDR3 loop reads CASSFRLAGTYEQYF. The CDR3 DNA is TGTGCCAGCAGTTTTAGGCTAGCGGGGACCTACGAGCAGTACTTC.

The V and J genes are TRBV6-1 and TRBJ2-4; D call uncertain. Germline assignment: CDR1 MNHNS and CDR2 SASEGT. With 1 base removed from V and 0 bases from J, the gap between germline ends came to 16 bases. The CDR3 is made up of 18 amino acids. In nucleotides, the CDR3 is TGTGCCAGCAGTGAAGTGTTAAGGGCCCTACTAGCCAAAAACATTCAGTACTTC. Translating it yields CASSEVLRALLAKNIQYF.

This chain joins TRBV20-1 and TRBJ2-3, with TRBD1 matching over 7 bases. Germline assignment: CDR1 DFQATT and CDR2 SNEGSKA (reference sequence). This CDR3 comprises 13 residues. After removal of 6 bases from V and 4 bases from J, the junction contained 7 bases not matched to a gene. CDR3 DNA: TGCAGTGCAGGGGGCGCTTACGCAGATACGCAGTATTTT. Protein sequence: CSAGGAYADTQYF.

This clonotype was observed a handful of times. V gene TRBV6-1 combines with J gene TRBJ1-4, with 7 bases lining up with TRBD1. This CDR3 comprises 13 residues. With V trimmed by 7 bases and J by 8 bases, 7 bases remained unmatched. Per the germline V gene, CDR1 is MNHNS and CDR2 is SASEGT. In DNA form, the CDR3 reads TGTGCCAGCAACAGGGGCCCTCAAGAAAAACTGTTTTTT. Protein sequence: CASNRGPQEKLFF.

Ten or more counts support this clonotype. This chain joins TRBV2 and TRBJ2-1; D might be TRBD1 (5 bases). The CDR3 has 14 amino acids. The ends were cut back, 6 bases at V and 2 bases at J, with 11 bases in the middle. Germline lookup yields CDR1 SNHLY and CDR2 FYNNEI. CDR3 DNA: TGTGCCAGCAGGCAGACAGCCACCTACAATGAGCAGTTCTTC. It is translated as CASRQTATYNEQFF.

This clonotype was detected many times. J is TRBJ2-1 and V is TRBV5-1; perhaps TRBD1 as D (5 bases). In germline, CDR1 is SGHRS, CDR2 YFSETQ. V dropped 3 bases and J dropped 8 bases, with 12 bases sitting between them. This CDR3 is 13 amino acids long. In nucleotides, the CDR3 is TGCGCCAGCAGCTCTCCGACAGCCGATGAGCAGTTCTTC. Protein sequence: CASSSPTADEQFF. Complete variable domain (other parts from reference TRBV5-1 and TRBJ2-1): KAGVTQTPRYLIKTRGQQVTLSCSPISGHRSVSWYQQTPGQGLQFLFEYFSETQRNKGNFPGRFSGRQFSNSRSEMNVSTLELGDSALYLCASSSPTADEQFFGPGTRLTVL.

The sample holds a few counts of this clonotype. V gene TRBV5-1 combines with J gene TRBJ2-2; tentatively, D is TRBD1 or TRBD2 (7 bases each). V lost 4 bases, J lost 7 bases, and 14 bases lay in between. CDR1 SGHRS and CDR2 YFSETQ come from the germline V gene. The CDR3 runs to 14 residues. CDR3 loop: CASSQGGPIGELFF. DNA of the CDR3: TGCGCCAGCAGCCAGGGGGGGCCTATCGGGGAGCTGTTTTTT. Looking up the rest from reference TRBV5-1 and TRBJ2-2 gives the full variable domain: KAGVTQTPRYLIKTRGQQVTLSCSPISGHRSVSWYQQTPGQGLQFLFEYFSETQRNKGNFPGRFSGRQFSNSRSEMNVSTLELGDSALYLCASSQGGPIGELFFGEGSRLTVL.

The chain uses TRBV10-3 and TRBJ1-4, with 10 bases matching TRBD1. Per the germline V gene, CDR1 is ENHRY and CDR2 is SYGVKD. There are 14 residues in the CDR3. V shed 6 bases and J 4 bases; nucleotides not matched to a gene: 2. DNA of the CDR3: TGTGCCATCAGAGGACAGGGGGATAATGAAAAACTGTTTTTT. Translated, it gives CAIRGQGDNEKLFF.

The gene calls are TRBV12-3 or TRBV12-4 and TRBJ2-3; D might be TRBD1 or TRBD2, each matching 6 bases. V lost 5 bases and J 4 bases, leaving 13 bases between the germline ends. CDR3 length: 14 amino acids. In nucleotides, the CDR3 is TGTGCCAGCAGTGGGACCGGGGGCCCAGATACGCAGTATTTT. Translated: CASSGTGGPDTQYF.

This clonotype has a count of ten or more. V and J are TRBV20-1 and TRBJ1-6; 10 nucleotides line up with TRBD1. The J segment lost 6 bases and the V segment lost 4 bases, leaving 6 bases of the junction unmatched. Germline assignment: CDR1 DFQATT and CDR2 SNEGSKA (reference sequence). The CDR3 length is 15 residues. The CDR3 region is CSAKVRDRGNSPLHF. In nucleotides, the CDR3 is TGCAGTGCTAAAGTCCGGGACAGGGGTAATTCACCCCTCCACTTT.

This clonotype was recorded a few times. The chain links TRBV6-5 to TRBJ2-5, with 10 bases that match TRBD2. This CDR3 has 16 amino acids. Germline CDR1 MNHEY, CDR2 SVGAGI. The trim removed 2 bases at V and 4 bases at J, leaving 7 bases unmatched. CDR3 nucleotides: TGTGCCAGCAGTTACCTGTCAGCGGGGGGGCCAGAGACCCAGTACTTC. This sequence encodes CASSYLSAGGPETQYF.

The chain couples TRBV12-3 or TRBV12-4 to TRBJ1-1, with D possibly matching TRBD1 (6 bases). V lost 5 bases, J lost 7 bases, and 8 bases lay in between. This CDR3 contains 11 residues. CDR3 residues: CASSTGFEAFF. In DNA form, the CDR3 reads TGTGCCAGCAGTACAGGGTTTGAAGCTTTCTTT.

This clonotype was observed a handful of times. The chain joins TRBV12-3 or TRBV12-4 to TRBJ2-3; TRBD2 matches 9 bases. V was clipped by 3 bases and J by 4 bases; unmatched bases: 8. This CDR3 region has 16 residues. CDR3 nucleotide sequence: TGTGCCAGCAGTTTTTTTGGCGGGGGGGGGTCAGATACGCAGTATTTT. Encoded protein: CASSFFGGGGSDTQYF.

This clonotype was recorded a few times. This chain uses TRBV20-1 with TRBJ2-1, with D tentatively TRBD1 or TRBD2 (5 bases each). The CDR3 extends over 13 amino acids. Between the trimmed V and J ends, which lost 4 bases and 7 bases, there was a span of 14 bases. Looked up from germline, CDR1 is DFQATT and CDR2 is SNEGSKA (reference sequence). Written as DNA, the CDR3 is TGCAGTGCTATATACGGGGCTGGGAATGAGCAGTTCTTC. Its translation: CSAIYGAGNEQFF.

Only a few counts were recorded for this clonotype. The chain is built from TRBV6-5 and TRBJ1-6; D may be TRBD1 (5 bases). Germline CDR1 MNHEY, CDR2 SVGAGI. Between the trimmed V and J ends, which lost 0 bases and 7 bases, there was a span of 13 bases. This CDR3 contains 16 residues. CDR3 sequence (DNA): TGTGCCAGCAGTTACTCGTCGGGGGATGGAAATTCACCCCTCCACTTT. Translation gives CASSYSSGDGNSPLHF.

This clonotype was seen many times. V gene TRBV12-3 or TRBV12-4 combines with J gene TRBJ2-7; D remains unclear. There are 14 residues in the CDR3. Trimming took off 3 bases at V and 2 bases at J, with 11 bases between the two ends. The CDR3 nucleotides are TGTGCCAGCAGTTTCAAGACACCAACCTACGAGCAGTACTTC. It codes for CASSFKTPTYEQYF.

This clonotype was seen only a few times. The rearrangement joins TRBV28 to TRBJ1-4; D remains unclear. The CDR3 covers 12 residues. V was shortened by 2 bases and J by 7 bases, with 5 bases between the two germline ends. Germline CDR1 MDHEN, CDR2 SYDVKM. CDR3 sequence: CASSLPAEKLFF. The CDR3 DNA reads TGTGCCAGCAGTTTACCAGCTGAAAAACTGTTTTTT. The full variable domain, completed using reference TRBV28 and TRBJ1-4, is DVKVTQSSRYLVKRTGEKVFLECVQDMDHENMFWYRQDPGLGLRLIYFSYDVKMKEKGDIPEGYSVSREKKERFSLILESASTNQTSMYLCASSLPAEKLFFGSGTQLSVL.

This clonotype was counted ten times or more. The chain carries TRBV28 and TRBJ1-1; D is undetermined. Trimming shortened V by 6 bases and J by 1 base, and 3 bases separated the two germline ends. This CDR3 is built from 11 residues. Germline CDR1 and CDR2: MDHEN and SYDVKM. The CDR3, as DNA: TGTGCCAGCAGGGGGAACACTGAAGCTTTCTTT. Translating gives CASRGNTEAFF.

This clonotype was detected only a few times. This rearrangement joins TRBV20-1 to TRBJ2-3; 9 bases map to TRBD2. There are 12 residues in the CDR3. Per the germline V gene, CDR1 is DFQATT and CDR2 is SNEGSKA (reference sequence). Trimming removed 4 bases from V and 6 bases from J; junction bases left unmatched: 2. The CDR3 region is CSAIAGEDTQYF. As DNA, the CDR3 is TGCAGTGCTATAGCGGGGGAGGATACGCAGTATTTT.